This T cell receptor (beta chain) is from a study of Ad26.COV2.S vaccination and SARS-CoV-2 variants. About the research overall: It was the COV1001 Ad26.COV2.S trial arm that included the donor.

The CDR3 runs to 11 residues. V was clipped by 6 bases and J by 2 bases, with 1 base between them. The V gene's germline CDR1 is MNHEY and CDR2 SMNVEV (reference sequence). Noted treatment: around 19 received Ad26.COV2.S at low or high dose, single or two shots; a few received placebo; per-sample allocation not given. Sample collection was performed on day 63 after the first vaccine or placebo injection. Profiled with immunoSEQ multiplex PCR; TCRdb holds only in-frame clones, not every one. Counted here are some 480,000 clones, 87% occurring once; the ten biggest clones make up around 13%. The chain recombines TRBV27 with TRBJ2-2; unclear D gene. The TCR comes from a person between 18 and 65 years old who received the Ad26.COV2.S COVID-19 vaccine or a placebo. Sequenced here: peripheral blood, sampled in a trial of Ad26.COV2.S vaccine versus placebo. This chain's CDR3 is CASRNTGELFF. The CDR3, as DNA: TGTGCCAGCAGAAACACCGGGGAGCTGTTTTTT.